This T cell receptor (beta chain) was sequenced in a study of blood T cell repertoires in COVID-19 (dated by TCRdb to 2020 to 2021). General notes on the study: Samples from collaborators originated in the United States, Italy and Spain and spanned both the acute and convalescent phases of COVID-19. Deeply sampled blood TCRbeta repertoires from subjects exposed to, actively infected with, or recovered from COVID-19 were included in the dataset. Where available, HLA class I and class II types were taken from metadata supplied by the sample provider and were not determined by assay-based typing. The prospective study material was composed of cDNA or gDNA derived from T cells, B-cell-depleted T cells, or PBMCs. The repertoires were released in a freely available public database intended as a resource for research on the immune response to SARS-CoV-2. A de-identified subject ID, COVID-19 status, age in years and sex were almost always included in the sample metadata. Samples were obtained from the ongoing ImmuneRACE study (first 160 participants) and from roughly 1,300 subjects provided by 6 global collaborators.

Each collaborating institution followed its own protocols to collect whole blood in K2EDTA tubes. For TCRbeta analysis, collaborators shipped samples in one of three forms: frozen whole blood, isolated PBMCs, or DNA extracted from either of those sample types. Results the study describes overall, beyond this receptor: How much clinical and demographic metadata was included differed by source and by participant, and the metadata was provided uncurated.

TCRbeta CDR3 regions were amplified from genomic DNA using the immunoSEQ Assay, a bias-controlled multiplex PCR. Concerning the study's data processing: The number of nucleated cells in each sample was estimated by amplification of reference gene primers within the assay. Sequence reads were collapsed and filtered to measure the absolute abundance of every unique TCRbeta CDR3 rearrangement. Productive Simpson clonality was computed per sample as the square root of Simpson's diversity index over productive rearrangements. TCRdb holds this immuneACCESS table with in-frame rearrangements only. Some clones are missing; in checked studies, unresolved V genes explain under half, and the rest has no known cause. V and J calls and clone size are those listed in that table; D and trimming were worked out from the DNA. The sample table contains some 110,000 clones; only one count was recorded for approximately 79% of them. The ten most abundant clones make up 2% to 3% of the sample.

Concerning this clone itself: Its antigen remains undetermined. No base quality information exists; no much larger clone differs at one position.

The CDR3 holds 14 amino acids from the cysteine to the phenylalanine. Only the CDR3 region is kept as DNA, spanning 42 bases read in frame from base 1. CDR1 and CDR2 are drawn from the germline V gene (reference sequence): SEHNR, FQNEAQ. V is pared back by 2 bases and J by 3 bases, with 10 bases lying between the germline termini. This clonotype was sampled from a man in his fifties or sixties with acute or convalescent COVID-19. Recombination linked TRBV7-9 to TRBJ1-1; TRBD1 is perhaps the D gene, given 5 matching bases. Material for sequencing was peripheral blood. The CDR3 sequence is CASSLSTGDTEAFF. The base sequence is TGTGCCAGCAGCTTATCAACAGGCGACACTGAAGCTTTCTTT.